The rows below give T cell receptor beta chains drawn from one sample of a study of T-cell reconstitution after alpha-beta-depleted transplantation in children. TCRdb reprocessed the PCR reads with MiXCR, giving one entry per CDR3 protein. The sample includes about 580,000 distinct CDR3 sequences, roughly 23% of them seen just once. Sequencing used PBMCs, mostly from graft donor cells, obtained 360 days after TCRalphabeta/CD19-depleted stem cell transplant. The receptor source for this set is a boy under two years old who had a stem cell transplant for acute myeloid leukemia, so the T cells may come from the graft donor. CDR3s include the opening cysteine and the closing phenylalanine or tryptophan. A D gene is named only where the DNA matches it firmly. Size is stated for part of the rows, as once, few or many counts, or as a class when the clone is expanded.

CDR3 DNA: TGTGCCACCGGGCTGAACAATGAGCAGTTCTTC
CDR3 protein: CATGLNNEQFF
V gene: TRBV24-1
D gene: -
J gene: TRBJ2-1
clone size: -

CDR3 DNA: TGTGCCAGCAGTCGAGCTAGCGGGGGACTCCCCTACGAGCAGTACTTC
CDR3 protein: CASSRASGGLPYEQYF
V gene: TRBV6-1
D gene: TRBD2
J gene: TRBJ2-7
clone size: many

CDR3 DNA: TGTGCCAGCAGTTTCCAGGGAGATTTTTCATGGACCGGGGAGCTGTTTTTT
CDR3 protein: CASSFQGDFSWTGELFF
V gene: TRBV12-3/TRBV12-4
D gene: -
J gene: TRBJ2-2
clone size: few

CDR3 DNA: TGTGCCAGCGAGAGGGGGACAGGGGGAGATCAGCCCCAGCATTTT
CDR3 protein: CASERGTGGDQPQHF
V gene: TRBV2
D gene: TRBD1
J gene: TRBJ1-5
clone size: few

CDR3 DNA: TGCGCCAGCAGCTTGGCAGGGACAGCACCCTACAGGGTGGCCCAGTACTTC
CDR3 protein: CASSLAGTAPYRVAQYF
V gene: TRBV5-1
D gene: TRBD1
J gene: TRBJ2-5
clone size: -

CDR3 DNA: TGTGCCAGCAGTTTCGGGACAGGGGTATCCTACAATGAGCAGTTCTTC
CDR3 protein: CASSFGTGVSYNEQFF
V gene: TRBV28
D gene: TRBD1
J gene: TRBJ2-1
clone size: -

CDR3 DNA: TGCGCCAGCAGCCTGGGACAGTCGTTAGTCTCGGATGAGCAGTTCTTC
CDR3 protein: CASSLGQSLVSDEQFF
V gene: TRBV4-3
D gene: TRBD1
J gene: TRBJ2-1
clone size: many

CDR3 DNA: TGCGCCAGCAGCTTGGGAGACAGGGCTGGGGCCAACGTCCTGACTTTC
CDR3 protein: CASSLGDRAGANVLTF
V gene: TRBV5-1
D gene: TRBD1
J gene: TRBJ2-6
clone size: many

CDR3 DNA: TGTGCCAGCAGACCTCAGGGGGCCCTCTCTGGAAACACCATATATTTT
CDR3 protein: CASRPQGALSGNTIYF
V gene: TRBV6-1
D gene: TRBD1
J gene: TRBJ1-3
clone size: -

CDR3 DNA: TGTGCCAGCAGCGCCACAGGGGGCGAGTACAATGAGCAGTTCTTC
CDR3 protein: CASSATGGEYNEQFF
V gene: TRBV11-2
D gene: TRBD1
J gene: TRBJ2-1
clone size: -

CDR3 DNA: TGTGCCAGCACCGACCGTGGGACATCGAATGAGCAGTTCTTC
CDR3 protein: CASTDRGTSNEQFF
V gene: TRBV9
D gene: -
J gene: TRBJ2-1
clone size: few

CDR3 DNA: TGTGCCAGCAGTTCGGCGGGGGGCGAGGCGGAGCAGTTCTTC
CDR3 protein: CASSSAGGEAEQFF
V gene: TRBV12-3/TRBV12-4
D gene: TRBD2
J gene: TRBJ2-1
clone size: few

CDR3 DNA: TGTGCCAGCAGTTACTCGCAGGGAGCGAACACTGAAGCTTTCTTT
CDR3 protein: CASSYSQGANTEAFF
V gene: TRBV6-5
D gene: -
J gene: TRBJ1-1
clone size: -

CDR3 DNA: TGCGCCAGCAGCTTTCTCCCGAGCGGGGAGTTCACAGATACGCAGTATTTT
CDR3 protein: CASSFLPSGEFTDTQYF
V gene: TRBV5-1
D gene: TRBD2
J gene: TRBJ2-3
clone size: many

CDR3 DNA: TGTGCCAGCAGCTTCTGGACTAGCGGGAGCACAGATACGCAGTATTTT
CDR3 protein: CASSFWTSGSTDTQYF
V gene: TRBV7-6
D gene: TRBD2
J gene: TRBJ2-3
clone size: -

CDR3 DNA: TGCGCCAGCAGCCAACACCCCGTTGTTGAGGCGCCCGACTCCTACGAGCAGTACTTC
CDR3 protein: CASSQHPVVEAPDSYEQYF
V gene: TRBV4-3
D gene: -
J gene: TRBJ2-7
clone size: many

CDR3 DNA: TGTGCCAGCAGTTACTCTCCTTGGGGTCATGGCTACACCTTC
CDR3 protein: CASSYSPWGHGYTF
V gene: TRBV6-5
D gene: -
J gene: TRBJ1-2
clone size: few

CDR3 DNA: TGCGCCAGCAGATTGGGGGGCGAGCAGTACTTC
CDR3 protein: CASRLGGEQYF
V gene: TRBV5-1
D gene: -
J gene: TRBJ2-7
clone size: many

CDR3 DNA: TGTGCCAGCAGGCGGACAGGGGATGAGCAGTTCTTC
CDR3 protein: CASRRTGDEQFF
V gene: TRBV7-8
D gene: TRBD1
J gene: TRBJ2-1
clone size: -

CDR3 DNA: TGTGCCAGCAGCGGGGGACTCGAGCAGTACTTC
CDR3 protein: CASSGGLEQYF
V gene: TRBV5-6
D gene: -
J gene: TRBJ2-7
clone size: few

CDR3 DNA: TGTGCCAGCAGTTTCCTCAGAACGTGGGTATCAAAGGGGGCAGATACGCAGTATTTT
CDR3 protein: CASSFLRTWVSKGADTQYF
V gene: TRBV12-3/TRBV12-4
D gene: -
J gene: TRBJ2-3
clone size: many

CDR3 DNA: TGTGCCAGCACCATGACAGGGGGCGCCCCCTACGAGCAGTACTTC
CDR3 protein: CASTMTGGAPYEQYF
V gene: TRBV12-3/TRBV12-4
D gene: TRBD1
J gene: TRBJ2-7
clone size: -

CDR3 DNA: TGCGCCAGCAGCCAAGACCCGAGCCGGGCAGATACGCAGTATTTT
CDR3 protein: CASSQDPSRADTQYF
V gene: TRBV4-1
D gene: -
J gene: TRBJ2-3
clone size: many

CDR3 DNA: TGTGCCAGCAGTCGCGACGGGGGAGTCTCCTACAATGAGCAGTTCTTC
CDR3 protein: CASSRDGGVSYNEQFF
V gene: TRBV13
D gene: -
J gene: TRBJ2-1
clone size: few

CDR3 DNA: TGTGCCAGCAGTCCCTGGGACTCCGAGAGGGGCTACACCTTC
CDR3 protein: CASSPWDSERGYTF
V gene: TRBV28
D gene: -
J gene: TRBJ1-2
clone size: -

CDR3 DNA: TGTGCCACCCGGACGGTTACTAGCTCCTACAATGAGCAGTTCTTC
CDR3 protein: CATRTVTSSYNEQFF
V gene: TRBV6-1
D gene: -
J gene: TRBJ2-1
clone size: -

CDR3 DNA: TGTGCCAGCAGGGACGCCGGGGACAGGTCTAACTATGGCTACACCTTC
CDR3 protein: CASRDAGDRSNYGYTF
V gene: TRBV12-3/TRBV12-4
D gene: TRBD1
J gene: TRBJ1-2
clone size: -

CDR3 DNA: TGCGCCAGCAGCCTCCAAGGGCTACAGACGCAGTATTTT
CDR3 protein: CASSLQGLQTQYF
V gene: TRBV4-1
D gene: -
J gene: TRBJ2-3
clone size: -

CDR3 DNA: TGTGCCAGCACCGATGGGGGCCGGGACCAACTGAGCTCCTACAATGAGCAGTTCTTC
CDR3 protein: CASTDGGRDQLSSYNEQFF
V gene: TRBV6-2/TRBV6-3
D gene: -
J gene: TRBJ2-1
clone size: many

CDR3 DNA: TGTGCCTGGAGTTCCCCTGTCTACGAGCAGTACTTC
CDR3 protein: CAWSSPVYEQYF
V gene: TRBV30
D gene: -
J gene: TRBJ2-7
clone size: many

CDR3 DNA: TGCGCCAGCAGCTTGTTGCAGGGGGCAACCTACGAGCAGTACTTC
CDR3 protein: CASSLLQGATYEQYF
V gene: TRBV5-1
D gene: TRBD1
J gene: TRBJ2-7
clone size: -

CDR3 DNA: TGTGCCAGCAGCGGAGTAGCGGGACAGGGGTATGGCTACACCTTC
CDR3 protein: CASSGVAGQGYGYTF
V gene: TRBV9
D gene: TRBD1
J gene: TRBJ1-2
clone size: few

CDR3 DNA: TGTGCCAGCAATCCATGGCACGGGATGAACACTGAAGCTTTCTTT
CDR3 protein: CASNPWHGMNTEAFF
V gene: TRBV6-1
D gene: -
J gene: TRBJ1-1
clone size: many

CDR3 DNA: TGTGCCAGCAGGGGCCCGGGACGGCGCACAGATACGCAGTATTTT
CDR3 protein: CASRGPGRRTDTQYF
V gene: TRBV6-1
D gene: -
J gene: TRBJ2-3
clone size: -

CDR3 DNA: TGTGCCACCAGCAGAGTTAATGACCGAATAGCCAAAAACATTCAGTACTTC
CDR3 protein: CATSRVNDRIAKNIQYF
V gene: TRBV15
D gene: -
J gene: TRBJ2-4
clone size: many

CDR3 DNA: TGTGCCAGCAGTGATAATGGGGCCAACGTCCTGACTTTC
CDR3 protein: CASSDNGANVLTF
V gene: TRBV25-1
D gene: -
J gene: TRBJ2-6
clone size: many

CDR3 DNA: TGTGCCAGCAGCCAAGGAGAAAGAGACGGCTACACCTTC
CDR3 protein: CASSQGERDGYTF
V gene: TRBV4-2
D gene: -
J gene: TRBJ1-2
clone size: once

CDR3 DNA: TGTGCCAGCAGCCCCCCCAGGAAGGATGGGCAGTTCTTC
CDR3 protein: CASSPPRKDGQFF
V gene: TRBV7-9
D gene: -
J gene: TRBJ2-1
clone size: many

CDR3 DNA: TGTGCCAGCAGTCGACAGGGAACGGCGAACACCATATATTTT
CDR3 protein: CASSRQGTANTIYF
V gene: TRBV6-1
D gene: TRBD1
J gene: TRBJ1-3
clone size: -

CDR3 DNA: TGTGCCAGCGGACTCCCGGGACTAGCGGGGGCGATCTCCTACGAGCAGTACTTC
CDR3 protein: CASGLPGLAGAISYEQYF
V gene: TRBV5-6
D gene: TRBD2
J gene: TRBJ2-7
clone size: -

CDR3 DNA: TGTGCCAGCAGTTTACGGGACCGGAACACTGAAGCTTTCTTT
CDR3 protein: CASSLRDRNTEAFF
V gene: TRBV12-3/TRBV12-4
D gene: -
J gene: TRBJ1-1
clone size: many

CDR3 DNA: TGCAGTGCTAGATCATGGGGACAGGGGCAAGATACGCAGTATTTT
CDR3 protein: CSARSWGQGQDTQYF
V gene: TRBV20-1
D gene: TRBD1
J gene: TRBJ2-3
clone size: many

CDR3 DNA: TGTGCCAGCAGGGCTACAGGCCCCAGTGAGCAGTTCTTC
CDR3 protein: CASRATGPSEQFF
V gene: TRBV12-3/TRBV12-4
D gene: -
J gene: TRBJ2-1
clone size: few

CDR3 DNA: TGTGCCAGCAGCACTTCCGACGGCACCGACTCTGGAAACACCATATATTTT
CDR3 protein: CASSTSDGTDSGNTIYF
V gene: TRBV21-1
D gene: -
J gene: TRBJ1-3
clone size: few

CDR3 DNA: TGTGCCAGCAGCTTATCAGGGCAAGAGACCCAGTACTTC
CDR3 protein: CASSLSGQETQYF
V gene: TRBV7-2
D gene: -
J gene: TRBJ2-5
clone size: many

CDR3 DNA: TGTGCCAGCAGCTCAAGCCAGTCACCCTACAATGAGCAGTTCTTC
CDR3 protein: CASSSSQSPYNEQFF
V gene: TRBV7-9
D gene: -
J gene: TRBJ2-1
clone size: few

CDR3 DNA: TGCAGCGCCGACGCCGGGGGCGTCACAGATACGCAGTATTTT
CDR3 protein: CSADAGGVTDTQYF
V gene: TRBV29-1
D gene: -
J gene: TRBJ2-3
clone size: -

CDR3 DNA: TGCGCCAACAGCCTCCCGAGACAGGGCTTCTCCTACGAGCAGTACTTC
CDR3 protein: CANSLPRQGFSYEQYF
V gene: TRBV5-1
D gene: TRBD1
J gene: TRBJ2-7
clone size: -

CDR3 DNA: TGTGCCAGCAGTTTCGGAGGCTCCAGGGAGCAGTTCTTC
CDR3 protein: CASSFGGSREQFF
V gene: TRBV6-5
D gene: -
J gene: TRBJ2-1
clone size: many

CDR3 DNA: TGTGCCAGCGGGATGGAACAGAACGGTCAGCCCCAGCATTTT
CDR3 protein: CASGMEQNGQPQHF
V gene: TRBV21-1
D gene: -
J gene: TRBJ1-5
clone size: -